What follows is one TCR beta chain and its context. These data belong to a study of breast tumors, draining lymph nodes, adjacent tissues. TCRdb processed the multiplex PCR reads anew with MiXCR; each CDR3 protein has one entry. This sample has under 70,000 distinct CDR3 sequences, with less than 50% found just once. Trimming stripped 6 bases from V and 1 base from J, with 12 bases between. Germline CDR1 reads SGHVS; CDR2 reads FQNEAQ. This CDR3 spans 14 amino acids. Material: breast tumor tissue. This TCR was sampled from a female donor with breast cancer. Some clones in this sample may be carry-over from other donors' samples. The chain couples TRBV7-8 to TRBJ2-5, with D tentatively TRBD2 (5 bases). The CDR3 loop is CASRLRASQETQYF. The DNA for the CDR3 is TGTGCCAGCAGGTTGCGGGCCAGCCAAGAGACCCAGTACTTC. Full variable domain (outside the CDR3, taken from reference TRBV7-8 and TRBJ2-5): GAGVSQSPRYKVAKRGQDVALRCDPISGHVSLFWYQQALGQGPEFLTYFQNEAQLDKSGLPSDRFFAERPEGSVSTLKIQRTQQEDSAVYLCASRLRASQETQYFGPGTRLLVL.